The clone carrying this TCR beta chain was counted once. No antigen is known for it. Using genomic DNA as the template, TCR beta VDJ and CDR3 profiling was carried out. MiXCR was run by TCRdb on the reads, yielding one entry per CDR3 protein. The table records 150,000 to 200,000 distinct CDR3 sequences, over 60% of them present only once. This CDR3 contains 14 residues. CDR1 and CDR2 (germline): SGHVS, FNYEAQ. The ends were cut back, 1 base at V and 3 bases at J, with 9 bases in the middle. This record comes from a study of CD8+CD57+ T cells in acquired aplastic anemia. Turning to the study itself: An average of roughly 3.2 ug of DNA was obtained from sorted CD4+ and CD8+ cells. Study-wide results and limits: Controls and patients did not differ significantly in CD8+ Simpson's diversity. A set of about 28 CD8+ CDR3 sequences was shared between patients and controls, and these sequences appeared highly expressed in patients.

Sequenced material: sorted CD4+, CD8+, or CD8+CD57+ T cells (not recorded which) from PBMCs. The TCR sequence derives from a human donor with severe aplastic anemia or a healthy control (not recorded which). The V call is TRBV7-6, the J call TRBJ1-1; D ambiguous. CDR3 in amino acids: CASSLGHGDTEAFF. The CDR3 DNA reads TGTGCCAGCAGCTTAGGTCACGGGGACACTGAAGCTTTCTTT.